This T cell receptor (beta chain) was sequenced for a study of blood T cell repertoires in COVID-19. Study as a whole: Samples came from the United States, Italy and Spain, spanning acute and convalescent COVID-19. PBMCs, B-cell-depleted T cells, or T cells were the source of the cDNA or gDNA that made up the material.

CDR1 is MGHDK and CDR2 is SYGVNS in the germline V gene. Trimming shortened V by 6 bases and J by 3 bases, and 17 bases separated the two germline ends. This CDR3 contains 15 residues. Sequencing used immunoSEQ multiplex PCR; TCRdb keeps in-frame clones, though not all of them. Of 150,000 to 200,000 clones listed, over 60% are singletons. This receptor was identified in a woman between 70 and 85 years old with acute or convalescent COVID-19. The rearrangement uses TRBV25-1 and TRBJ1-2; D gene unclear. Sequences were obtained from peripheral blood. The CDR3 DNA reads as TGTGCCAGCAGGGGAACGTCGGGAGGGTACTATGGCTACACCTTC. Translated: CASRGTSGGYYGYTF.